This entry describes one TCR beta chain. The sample comes from a study of blood T cell repertoires in COVID-19. Study as a whole: Acute-phase and convalescent COVID-19 samples originated in the United States, Italy and Spain.

Trimming took 1 base from V and 6 from J; bases not matched to a gene: 8. Germline V gene lookup returns CDR1 SGHVS and CDR2 FNYEAQ. The CDR3 loop spans 16 amino acids. In the original analysis: From reference gene primer amplification, estimates of nucleated cell counts were derived. Assay: immunoSEQ multiplex PCR; the TCRdb copy retains only in-frame clones and omits some. V and J calls and clone size are those listed in that table; D and trimming were worked out from the DNA. Seen here are more than 70,000 clones, about 82% observed once, and the top ten hold about 20%. The sample consisted of peripheral blood. The chain is built from TRBV7-6 and TRBJ2-1; 8 nucleotides match TRBD2. The TCR sequence derives from a woman of 80 years or more in a cohort sampled during active or convalescent COVID-19. Here the CDR3 reads CASSLGGLGLGNEQFF. The CDR3 DNA reads TGTGCCAGCAGCTTAGGGGGACTAGGCCTCGGCAATGAGCAGTTCTTC.